Following are 27 T cell receptor beta chains from one sample sequenced in a study of OX40 agonist ivuxolimab in advanced cancers. Using immunoSEQ multiplex PCR, the repertoire was profiled, and TCRdb retains in-frame clones only, with some absent. The data show over 90,000 clones, just over 85% seen once. The sample here was CD4+ or CD8+ T cells sorted from blood, taken in a trial of the OX40 agonist ivuxolimab. Receptor source: an adult with an advanced solid tumor such as melanoma, head and neck, liver or kidney cancer.

The V gene is TRBV19, the J gene TRBJ1-4; D gene uncertain. The CDR3 extends over 14 amino acids. Trimming cost V 3 bases and J 8 bases, with 13 bases left between them. Germline loops: CDR1 LNHDA, CDR2 SQIVND (reference sequence). The chain's CDR3 is CASSMDGNYEKLFF. The CDR3 DNA is TGTGCCAGTAGTATGGATGGGAACTACGAAAAACTGTTTTTT.

The rearrangement uses TRBV27 and TRBJ2-7; TRBD2 aligns across 7 bases. V shed 3 bases, J shed 2 bases, and the junction held 10 bases outside the gene matches. CDR1 MNHEY and CDR2 SMNVEV come from the germline V gene (reference sequence). CDR3 length equals 16 residues. The CDR3 region has the DNA TGTGCCAGCAGTTTGGGGAGGGGCGGACGACCCTACGAGCAGTACTTC. It encodes CASSLGRGGRPYEQYF.

CDR3 residues: CSVAPGLAADTQYF. CDR3 DNA sequence: TGCAGCGTTGCGCCGGGACTAGCTGCAGATACGCAGTATTTT. The V gene is TRBV29-1, the J gene TRBJ2-3; 9 bases are shared with TRBD2. J gave up 4 bases and V 4 bases, and 6 bases lay outside the gene matches. The CDR3 consists of 14 residues. Germline V gene sequence: CDR1 SQVTM, CDR2 ANQGSEA.

The chain couples TRBV18 to TRBJ2-1; D perhaps matches TRBD2 (5 bases). The V gene's germline CDR1 is KGHSH and CDR2 LQKENI. There are 15 residues in the CDR3. V dropped 2 bases and J dropped 6 bases, with 14 bases sitting between them. The CDR3 reads CASSPSALAGNEQFF. The CDR3 bases are TGTGCCAGCTCACCATCAGCGCTAGCCGGCAATGAGCAGTTCTTC.

This chain's CDR3 is CASSISRTGLFATNEKLFF. The CDR3 nucleotides are TGTGCCAGTAGTATATCCCGGACAGGTTTATTTGCAACTAATGAAAAACTGTTTTTT. V gene TRBV19 combines with J gene TRBJ1-4, with TRBD1 matching 7 bases. Germline V gives CDR1 LNHDA, CDR2 SQIVND (reference sequence). The V and J ends lost 2 bases and 0 bases, in that order; junction bases with no gene match: 12. This CDR3 has 19 residues.

The chain carries TRBV5-6 and TRBJ2-1; 11 bases map to TRBD2. V lost 3 bases to trimming and J lost 3 bases; unmatched junction nucleotides: 8. The germline V gene encodes CDR1 SGHDT and CDR2 YYEEEE. This CDR3 comprises 17 residues. The CDR3 loop reads CASSSTLGLAVYNEQFF. In DNA form, the CDR3 reads TGTGCCAGCAGCTCAACTCTGGGACTAGCGGTCTACAATGAGCAGTTCTTC.

The CDR3: CASTNRVGYEKLFF. The CDR3 DNA sequence: TGTGCCAGCACCAACAGGGTGGGTTACGAAAAACTGTTTTTT. The chain has TRBV6-6 and TRBJ1-4; D may be TRBD1 (6 bases). This CDR3 is built from 14 residues. Germline CDR1 and CDR2: MNHNY and SVGAGI (reference sequence). V was cut by 7 bases and J by 8 bases, with 17 bases left in between.

In DNA, the CDR3 is TGTGCCAGCAGTGAATCATCGGGACAGATAACCTATGGCTACACCTTC. Amino acid sequence: CASSESSGQITYGYTF. The chain uses TRBV25-1 and TRBJ1-2; 7 bases match TRBD1. This CDR3 is built from 16 residues. V was pared by 1 base and J by 4 bases, with 9 bases of the junction left unmatched. Per germline, CDR1 MGHDK and CDR2 SYGVNS.

The chain carries TRBV11-2 and TRBJ1-1, with unresolved D. V lost 2 bases and J lost 1, with 5 bases in between. The CDR3 has 13 residues. Germline V gene lookup returns CDR1 SGHAT and CDR2 FQNNGV. CDR3: CASSLQENTEAFF. CDR3 coding DNA: TGTGCCAGCAGCTTACAGGAGAACACTGAAGCTTTCTTT.

The chain recombines TRBV2 with TRBJ2-7; 10 nucleotides line up with TRBD2. V gave up 9 bases and J gave up 1 base; unmatched junction bases: 6. This CDR3 comprises 14 residues. The germline CDR1 and CDR2 sequences are SNHLY and FYNNEI. The DNA of the CDR3 is TGTGCCAGTTCTAGCGGGAGTAAATCCTACGAGCAGTACTTC. Its translation is CASSSGSKSYEQYF.

The chain uses TRBV11-2 and TRBJ2-1, with a tentative D call TRBD2 (6 bases). The CDR3 loop spans 15 amino acids. Deletions cut 5 bases from V and 12 bases from J, with 23 bases between. Germline assignment: CDR1 SGHAT and CDR2 FQNNGV. CDR3 coding DNA: TGTGCCAGCAGCCCAAACGGGAGAATAGTATTCGGGCAGTTCTTC. Its protein product is CASSPNGRIVFGQFF.

Here the CDR3 reads CASSQDHQGSYEQYF. CDR3 nucleotides: TGTGCCAGCAGCCAAGATCATCAGGGAAGCTACGAGCAGTACTTC. This sequence joins TRBV4-2 and TRBJ2-7; TRBD1 is a possible D gene (5 bases). The germline CDR1 and CDR2 sequences are LGHNA and YNFKEQ. The CDR3 consists of 15 residues. Trimming took 0 bases from V and 3 from J, leaving 12 bases between them.

This chain uses TRBV19 with TRBJ1-2; D possibly corresponds to TRBD1 (5 bases). V shed 6 bases and J shed 8 bases, with 16 bases lying between them. Germline V gene lookup returns CDR1 LNHDA and CDR2 SQIVND (reference sequence). This CDR3 spans 13 amino acids. In DNA, the CDR3 is TGTGCCAGTAGGTCGGTTGTAGGACAAGGCTACACCTTC. Encoded protein: CASRSVVGQGYTF. The full variable domain, in which reference TRBV19 and TRBJ1-2 provide the parts outside the CDR3, is DGGITQSPKYLFRKEGQNVTLSCEQNLNHDAMYWYRQDPGQGLRLIYYSQIVNDFQKGDIAEGYSVSREKKESFPLTVTSAQKNPTAFYLCASRSVVGQGYTFGSGTRLTVV.

The CDR3 region is CASSTQGYQETQYF. CDR3 nucleotides: TGTGCCAGCAGCACTCAGGGGTACCAAGAGACCCAGTACTTC. The chain employs TRBV2 and TRBJ2-5, with a tentative D call TRBD1 (6 bases). The germline V gene encodes CDR1 SNHLY and CDR2 FYNNEI. V was cut by 6 bases and J by 0 bases, with 11 bases left in between. The CDR3 is made up of 14 amino acids.

J is TRBJ1-1 and V is TRBV5-1, with D uncertain. Germline V CDR1 and CDR2: SGHRS, YFSETQ. The CDR3 totals 14 residues. Trimming cost V 0 bases and J 4 bases, with 10 bases left between them. The CDR3 reads CASSLGLGGTEAFF. CDR3 nucleotides: TGCGCCAGCAGCTTGGGGCTGGGCGGCACTGAAGCTTTCTTT.

This chain connects TRBV11-2 to TRBJ2-3; 8 bases fit TRBD2. Trimming took 2 bases from V and 6 from J; bases not matched to a gene: 16. Germline V lookup: CDR1 SGHAT, CDR2 FQNNGV. This CDR3 is 18 amino acids long. CDR3 region: CASSLKDGRAFLSDTQYF. As DNA, the CDR3 is TGTGCCAGCAGCTTAAAAGACGGGAGGGCCTTCCTATCCGATACGCAGTATTTT.

This chain joins TRBV7-2 and TRBJ2-1; the D gene is possibly TRBD1 (5 bases). The CDR3 runs 13 residues. The V end lost 5 bases, the J end lost 9 bases, and 14 bases lay between the germline ends. Germline-derived CDR1 and CDR2 are SGHTA and FQGNSA. The CDR3 DNA reads as TGTGCCAGCAGCCCATCACAGGCCGGTGAGCAGTTCTTC. Translated: CASSPSQAGEQFF.

In this sample, this clone turned up a few times. This chain links TRBV5-4 with TRBJ1-5, with TRBD1 identical over 9 bases. CDR1 is SGHNT and CDR2 is YYREEE in the germline V gene (reference sequence). With 4 bases clipped from V and 7 bases from J, the junction kept 9 bases outside the gene matches. This CDR3 is 15 amino acids long. CDR3 protein: CASSLNRGRRQPQHF. The CDR3 region has the DNA TGTGCCAGCAGCCTCAACAGGGGGCGCCGGCAGCCCCAGCATTTT.

On this clone: One end of the junction is discordant with germline, which a read error may explain. The chain has TRBV7-7 and TRBJ2-1, with 9 bases lining up with TRBD2. This CDR3 comprises 16 residues. Germline V gene lookup returns CDR1 SSHAT and CDR2 FNYEAQ (reference sequence). For the CDR3, the DNA is TGTGCTAGCAGCTTGGGGCCGGGACTAGCCGTCGATGAGCAGTTCTTC. This encodes CASSLGPGLAVDEQFF.

This clone occurred once. V gene TRBV4-1 combines with J gene TRBJ2-1; 9 bases are shared with TRBD2. The germline gives CDR1 MGHRA, CDR2 YSYEKL. V lost 4 bases and J lost 3; bases outside the gene matches: 10. There are 17 residues in the CDR3. The CDR3 spells CASSLRGLASVYNEQFF. The CDR3, as DNA: TGCGCCAGCAGCCTCCGGGGACTAGCCAGCGTCTACAATGAGCAGTTCTTC.

The chain uses TRBV21-1 and TRBJ1-1; the table's TRBD1 call for D was not verified on the DNA. TRBV21-1 is a recognized pseudogene. The CDR3 contains 16 residues. CDR3 sequence reads: CASSTRTGLMNTEAFF. The CDR3 DNA is TGTGCCAGCAGCACAAGGACAGGCCTTATGAACACTGAAGCTTTCTTT.

This sequence joins TRBV6-5 and TRBJ1-1, with unresolved D. The CDR3 is 13 residues long. V was shortened by 0 bases and J by 5 bases, with 7 bases between the two germline ends. Germline CDR1 is MNHEY and CDR2 is SVGAGI. The CDR3 nucleotides read TGTGCCAGCAGTTACTCGCGGGATACTGAAGCTTTCTTT. This gives the protein CASSYSRDTEAFF.

This clone has only one observation. The chain uses TRBV6-1 and TRBJ1-1; D is unresolved. The germline CDR1 and CDR2 sequences are MNHNS and SASEGT. CDR3 size: 13 residues. V lost 5 bases and J lost 0, with 7 bases in between. The CDR3 loop reads CASSHAMNTEAFF. CDR3 DNA: TGTGCCAGCAGTCACGCCATGAACACTGAAGCTTTCTTT.

The V and J genes are TRBV29-1 and TRBJ2-7; TRBD1 matches at 7 bases. Losses at the gene ends were 4 bases for V and 5 bases for J; bases not matched to a gene: 2. This CDR3 has 11 residues. Germline V gene data show CDR1 as SQVTM and CDR2 as ANQGSEA. CDR3 amino acids: CSVGQGNEQYF. CDR3 sequence (DNA): TGCAGCGTTGGACAGGGCAACGAGCAGTACTTC.

As DNA, the CDR3 is TGTGCCAGTAGTATTAAGGGACAGAATTACGAGCAGTACTTC. Translated: CASSIKGQNYEQYF. This chain uses TRBV19 with TRBJ2-7; 7 nucleotides match TRBD1. CDR3 length: 14 residues. In germline, CDR1 is LNHDA, CDR2 SQIVND (reference sequence). Germline trimming cut 3 bases from V and 4 bases from J; bases unmatched to any gene: 6.

J is TRBJ2-1 and V is TRBV6-5, with D perhaps matching TRBD2 (7 bases). Germline V gene sequence: CDR1 MNHEY, CDR2 SVGAGI. Deletions cut 7 bases from V and 9 bases from J, with 13 bases between. This CDR3 spans 12 amino acids. The CDR3 loop is CASKGLGGEQFF. The CDR3 DNA reads as TGTGCCAGCAAAGGACTAGGGGGTGAGCAGTTCTTC.

This rearrangement joins TRBV21-1 to TRBJ2-7. TRBV21-1 is annotated as a pseudogene. The CDR3 has 14 amino acids. Here the CDR3 reads CASSNQRGNYEQYF. The CDR3 coding sequence is TGTGCCAGCAGCAATCAGAGGGGAAACTACGAGCAGTACTTC.